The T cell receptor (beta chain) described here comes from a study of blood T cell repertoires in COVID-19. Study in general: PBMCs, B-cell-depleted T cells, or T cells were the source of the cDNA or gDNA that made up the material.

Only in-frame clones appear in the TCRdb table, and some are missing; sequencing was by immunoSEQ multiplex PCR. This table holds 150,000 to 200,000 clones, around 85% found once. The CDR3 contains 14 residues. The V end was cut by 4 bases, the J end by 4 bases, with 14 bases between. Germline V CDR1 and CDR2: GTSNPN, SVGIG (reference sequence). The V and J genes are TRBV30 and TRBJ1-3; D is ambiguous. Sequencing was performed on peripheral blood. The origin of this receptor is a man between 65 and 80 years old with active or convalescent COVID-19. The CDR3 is CAWKPGARGNTIYF. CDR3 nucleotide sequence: TGTGCCTGGAAGCCTGGAGCGCGCGGAAACACCATATATTTT. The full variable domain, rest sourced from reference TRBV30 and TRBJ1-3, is SQTIHQWPATLVQPVGSPLSLECTVEGTSNPNLYWYRQAAGRGLQLLFYSVGIGQISSEVPQNLSASRPQDRQFILSSKKLLLSDSGFYLCAWKPGARGNTIYFGEGSWLTVV.